The clone carrying this T cell receptor beta chain has ten or more counts. Time point of the sample: persistent/refractory GD, antithyroid drugs over 5 years with positive TRAb. PBMC-derived RNA was used for the TCR library. The EDTA tubes were filled with roughly 10 milliliters of drawn peripheral blood. To make TCR beta libraries, researchers used iRepertoire HTBI primers and Arm-PCR of CDR3 regions. TCRdb processed the multiplex PCR reads anew with MiXCR; each CDR3 protein has one entry. The sample records about 420,000 distinct CDR3 sequences, around 22% being singletons. The sample originates from a study of regulatory T cells in long-lasting Graves disease. Sequenced material: peripheral blood mononuclear cells (PBMCs), taken when the disease was refractory, from a patient treated with antithyroid drugs. The source of this sequence is a female donor with Graves disease.

In DNA form, the CDR3 reads TGTGCCAGCAGTTATACGGAGACCCAGTACTTC. This translates into CASSYTETQYF. The chain carries TRBV11-2 and TRBJ2-5; D uncertain. This CDR3 has 11 residues. V was trimmed by 6 bases and J by 5 bases, leaving 7 bases between them. Germline values: CDR1 SGHAT, CDR2 FQNNGV.